These 9 T cell receptor beta chains came from one sample sequenced in a study of T cells after yellow fever vaccination. Via MiXCR, TCRdb re-called the 5' RACE reads, giving one row per CDR3 protein. The profile covers roughly 79,000 distinct CDR3 sequences, with around 7.1% appearing a single time and around 29% taken by the ten largest. Here the sequenced sample was CD8+ T cells sorted from PBMCs, taken less than 11 days after the first yellow fever vaccination. The receptors stem from a man between 18 and 29 years old who received the YFV17D yellow fever vaccine.

This clonotype was counted a few times. The CDR3, as DNA: TGTGGTCTAAGCGGGGGATTCGGAGATACGCAGTATTTT. It is translated as CGLSGGFGDTQYF. The J gene is TRBJ2-3, the V gene TRBV30; TRBD2 agrees at 8 bases. The germline V gene encodes CDR1 GTSNPN and CDR2 SVGIG (reference sequence). The CDR3 spans 13 residues.

This clonotype was observed a handful of times. This chain uses TRBV19 with TRBJ2-7, with 7 bases aligning to TRBD1. The CDR3 has 13 residues. V lost 5 bases to trimming and J lost 2 bases; unmatched junction nucleotides: 3. Germline loops: CDR1 LNHDA, CDR2 SQIVND (reference sequence). This CDR3 is CASSLTGTYEQYF. The CDR3 nucleotides read TGTGCCAGTAGTTTGACAGGGACCTACGAGCAGTACTTC. The full variable domain, in which reference TRBV19 and TRBJ2-7 provide the parts outside the CDR3, is DGGITQSPKYLFRKEGQNVTLSCEQNLNHDAMYWYRQDPGQGLRLIYYSQIVNDFQKGDIAEGYSVSREKKESFPLTVTSAQKNPTAFYLCASSLTGTYEQYFGPGTRLTVT.

This clonotype was recorded many times. The V gene is TRBV28, the J gene TRBJ2-7, with D unclear. V was cut by 4 bases and J by 0 bases, with 16 bases left in between. The CDR3 extends over 16 amino acids. Germline V gives CDR1 MDHEN, CDR2 SYDVKM. CDR3: CASSSLGAASSYEQYV. The CDR3 coding sequence is TGTGCCAGCAGTTCCCTAGGAGCTGCGAGCTCCTACGAGCAGTACGTC.

V usage is TRBV7-2 and J usage is TRBJ2-1, with D unresolved. V was clipped by 2 bases and J by 15 bases, with 17 bases between them. CDR1 and CDR2 from the germline V gene are SGHTA and FQGNSA. The CDR3 runs 13 residues. For the CDR3, the DNA is TGTGCCAGCAGCTTACCACCGGAGACCCGGCTGTTCTTC. It encodes CASSLPPETRLFF.

There are a few counts of this clonotype. V gene TRBV19 combines with J gene TRBJ2-7, with 9 bases fitting TRBD1. Germline-derived CDR1 and CDR2 are LNHDA and SQIVND (reference sequence). Trimming at V came to 8 bases and at J to 7 bases, leaving 6 bases not matched to a gene. CDR3 length: 12 amino acids. The CDR3 sequence is CASLDGTGEQYF. CDR3 DNA: TGTGCCAGTCTGGACGGGACAGGGGAGCAGTACTTC.

The chain joins TRBV5-6 to TRBJ2-3, with 8 bases identical to TRBD2. After removal of 4 bases from V and 1 base from J, the junction contained 5 bases not matched to a gene. CDR3 length: 15 residues. In germline, CDR1 is SGHDT, CDR2 YYEEEE. The CDR3, as DNA: TGTGCCAGCAGCCGGGGGGGCGTGGGCACAGATACGCAGTATTTT. Its protein is CASSRGGVGTDTQYF.

This clonotype was seen a handful of times. V usage is TRBV7-6 and J usage is TRBJ1-1; TRBD1 matches 7 bases. The CDR3 extends over 14 amino acids. V shed 6 bases, J shed 1 base, and the junction held 5 bases outside the gene matches. Germline CDR1 is SGHVS and CDR2 is FNYEAQ. CDR3 DNA: TGTGCCAGCAGGGAGGGACAGAGGAACACTGAAGCTTTCTTT. Protein: CASREGQRNTEAFF.

This clonotype was observed many times. The V call is TRBV20-1, the J call TRBJ2-7; 9 bases are shared with TRBD1. V lost 3 bases and J lost 2; bases outside the gene matches: 5. The germline V gene encodes CDR1 DFQATT and CDR2 SNEGSKA (reference sequence). The length of the CDR3 is 14 residues. The CDR3 DNA sequence: TGCAGTGCTAGTGCGGGGACAGGGCCCTACGAGCAGTACTTC. Amino acids: CSASAGTGPYEQYF.

This clonotype has a single count. This chain connects TRBV11-1 to TRBJ2-1; D not resolved. V lost 5 bases, J lost 5 bases, and 13 bases lay in between. The germline gives CDR1 SGHAT, CDR2 FQDESV (reference sequence). The CDR3 runs 14 residues. In DNA form, the CDR3 reads TGTGCCAGCAGCCCCGCGCTACAGCACAATGAGCAGTTCTTC. Protein: CASSPALQHNEQFF.